A selection of T cell receptor beta chains follows, all from one sample in a study of beta chain features in type 1 diabetes. The data were produced by immunoSEQ multiplex PCR, yet TCRdb's version contains in-frame clones alone and is incomplete. Seen here are about 360,000 clones, about 12% observed once, and the top ten hold roughly 0.015%. Sequenced input: naive CD4+ T cells from blood. The origin of the receptors is a man younger than 35 in good health. CDR3s include the opening cysteine and the closing phenylalanine or tryptophan. The D gene is left open where the match is weak. Part of the rows lack a size; the others show once, few, many or a class for expanded clones.

CDR3nt,CDR3aa,abundance,j_gene,d_gene,len,v_gene
TGCGCCAGCAGCTTGGAGTTAGGGGCGTACACTGAAGCTTTCTTT,CASSLELGAYTEAFF,.,TRBJ1-1,.,15,TRBV5-1
TGTGCCAGCAGAGCTCCTACCGGGACAGCCTACGAGCAGTACTTC,CASRAPTGTAYEQYF,few,TRBJ2-7,TRBD1,15,TRBV6-5
TGTGCCAGCAAGTCCCAACCGGAGTACCAAGAGACCCAGTACTTC,CASKSQPEYQETQYF,.,TRBJ2-5,.,15,TRBV28
TGTGCCAGCAGATTAGCGGATACCTACGAGCAGTACTTC,CASRLADTYEQYF,few,TRBJ2-7,.,13,TRBV27
TGCAGCGTCATGCAACAGATGAACACTGAAGCTTTCTTT,CSVMQQMNTEAFF,few,TRBJ1-1,.,13,TRBV29-1
TGCGCCAGCACCACCCGGGCGTTGGGAGCTACAGATACGCAGTATTTT,CASTTRALGATDTQYF,.,TRBJ2-3,.,16,TRBV5-1
TGCGCCAGCAGCTTGGTACAGGGAGCAGATACGCAGTATTTT,CASSLVQGADTQYF,few,TRBJ2-3,.,14,TRBV5-1
TGTGCCAGCAGAGGACAGGGCACAAACTATGGCTACACCTTC,CASRGQGTNYGYTF,.,TRBJ1-2,TRBD1,14,TRBV28
TGCAGCGTTGAAAGTGGCCAGGGTGTAGGGGAGACCCAGTACTTC,CSVESGQGVGETQYF,.,TRBJ2-5,.,15,TRBV29-1
TGTGCCAGCAGCCAAGGGGGCGGTGAGCAGTTCTTC,CASSQGGGEQFF,many,TRBJ2-1,.,12,TRBV14
TGTGCCACCATGGGACAGGGGGACTACGAGCAGTACTTC,CATMGQGDYEQYF,.,TRBJ2-7,TRBD1,13,TRBV6-5
TGTGCCTGGAGTAGGAGGGAGCATCAGCCCCAGCATTTT,CAWSRREHQPQHF,.,TRBJ1-5,.,13,TRBV30
TGCGCCAGCAGCTTGCGGGGGGCCGCTAACAATGAGCAGTTCTTC,CASSLRGAANNEQFF,once,TRBJ2-1,.,15,TRBV5-1
TGTGCCAGCAGCGTGGGACAGGGGGTCTCCTACGAGCAGTACTTC,CASSVGQGVSYEQYF,few,TRBJ2-7,TRBD1,15,TRBV7-2
TGCGCCAGCAGCTTGTTTAGCGGGAGCTCCTACAATGAGCAGTTCTTC,CASSLFSGSSYNEQFF,few,TRBJ2-1,TRBD2,16,TRBV5-1
TGTGCCAGCAGACCGGGACTAGCGGGAGACACCGGGGAGCTGTTTTTT,CASRPGLAGDTGELFF,few,TRBJ2-2,TRBD2,16,TRBV7-9
TGTGCCAGCAGCGGAGACTTTACCTACGAGCAGTACTTC,CASSGDFTYEQYF,.,TRBJ2-7,.,13,TRBV7-2
TGCGCCAGCAGCCAAGACGTAAGCGGGGGGCTCTATACGCAGTATTTT,CASSQDVSGGLYTQYF,few,TRBJ2-3,TRBD2,16,TRBV4-3
TGTGCCAGCAGCTTGGAGGGTTCGACCGGACGGCCCCAGCATTTT,CASSLEGSTGRPQHF,few,TRBJ1-5,.,15,TRBV7-2
TGTGCCAGCAGCTTAGGAGTTGGGCGGGAAGTAACCTACGAGCAGTACTTC,CASSLGVGREVTYEQYF,.,TRBJ2-7,.,17,TRBV7-2
TGTGCCAGCAGCTTACGGGGGATTAATGAAAAACTGTTTTTT,CASSLRGINEKLFF,few,TRBJ1-4,.,14,TRBV13
TGTGCCAGCAGCACTGGGACTAGCGGGAGCTCCTACAATGAGCAGTTCTTC,CASSTGTSGSSYNEQFF,.,TRBJ2-1,TRBD2,17,TRBV7-9
TGCAGCGCTGGGTCAACGACAGGGGTGGGCGAGCAGTACTTC,CSAGSTTGVGEQYF,few,TRBJ2-7,TRBD1,14,TRBV29-1
TGTGCCAGCAACCCGGACAGGGGGGACGACAATGAGCAGTTCTTC,CASNPDRGDDNEQFF,few,TRBJ2-1,.,15,TRBV21-1
TGCAGCGCAACAATCGCGGGAGGGCCTGGAAACACCATATATTTT,CSATIAGGPGNTIYF,few,TRBJ1-3,.,15,TRBV29-1
TGTGCCAGTAGTACTAGACACCCGGGATCCTACGAGCAGTACTTC,CASSTRHPGSYEQYF,.,TRBJ2-7,.,15,TRBV19
TGTGCCAGCTCACCGGTACAGGGGACAGACACTGAAGCTTTCTTT,CASSPVQGTDTEAFF,few,TRBJ1-1,TRBD1,15,TRBV18
TGTGCCAGCAGCGTAGGAACGGTCTCCTACGAGCAGTACTTC,CASSVGTVSYEQYF,few,TRBJ2-7,.,14,TRBV9
TGCAGCGCCATGACAGGGGCGGGAGAGACCCAGTACTTC,CSAMTGAGETQYF,.,TRBJ2-5,TRBD1,13,TRBV29-1
TGTGCCAGCAGCCGAGGAGGGGCTGGGTATGGCTACACCTTC,CASSRGGAGYGYTF,.,TRBJ1-2,.,14,TRBV14
TGCGCCAGCAGCTCGACAGGGGTCGCTGGGGCCAACGTCCTGACTTTC,CASSSTGVAGANVLTF,few,TRBJ2-6,TRBD1,16,TRBV5-1
TGTGCCAGCAGCCGACAGGGGCAGGGGCAGCCCCAGCATTTT,CASSRQGQGQPQHF,.,TRBJ1-5,TRBD1,14,TRBV4-2
TGCAGCGTTCGTAGGAGTGGGACAGGGAACACTGAAGCTTTCTTT,CSVRRSGTGNTEAFF,few,TRBJ1-1,TRBD1,15,TRBV29-1
TGTGCCACCAGCAGAGATGGAACAGAAACAGATACGCAGTATTTT,CATSRDGTETDTQYF,.,TRBJ2-3,.,15,TRBV15
TGTGCCTGGAGTGTATCGGGACAGGGGCTTAGCGAGCAGTACTTC,CAWSVSGQGLSEQYF,few,TRBJ2-7,TRBD1,15,TRBV30
TGTGCCAGCAGCCACCGCTATCCCGACAGATTTTCCACAGATACGCAGTATTTT,CASSHRYPDRFSTDTQYF,few,TRBJ2-3,.,18,TRBV14